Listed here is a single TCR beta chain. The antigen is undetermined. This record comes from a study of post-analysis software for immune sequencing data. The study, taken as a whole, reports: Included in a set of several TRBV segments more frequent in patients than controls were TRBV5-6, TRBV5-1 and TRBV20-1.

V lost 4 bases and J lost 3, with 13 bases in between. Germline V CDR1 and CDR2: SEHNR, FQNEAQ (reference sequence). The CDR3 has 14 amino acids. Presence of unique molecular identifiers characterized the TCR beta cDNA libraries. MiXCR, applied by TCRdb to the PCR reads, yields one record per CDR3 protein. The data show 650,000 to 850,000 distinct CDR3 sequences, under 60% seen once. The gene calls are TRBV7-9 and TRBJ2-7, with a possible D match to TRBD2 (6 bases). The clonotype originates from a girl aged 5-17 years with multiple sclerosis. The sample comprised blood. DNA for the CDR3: TGTGCCAGCAGCTCTTCCGGCGGGATCTACGAGCAGTACTTC. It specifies CASSSSGGIYEQYF.